The T cell receptor beta chain described here comes from a study of cytomegalovirus exposure and HLA in healthy donors. The donors, nominally healthy at sampling, likely had unrecorded immune exposures. This CDR3 has 17 amino acids. CDR1 SGHRS and CDR2 YFSETQ come from the germline V gene. J was trimmed by 0 bases and V by 4 bases; bases with no gene match: 6. Researchers ran the PCR with 60 Vbeta and 13 Jbeta primers. As originally analysed: As a later analysis found, there were 80 million or so unique TCR beta chains, of which around 10 million were shared. Libraries were prepared by immunoSEQ multiplex PCR; TCRdb keeps only in-frame clonotypes and omits some of them. V and J calls and clone size come straight from that table; D and trimming were deduced from the DNA. The sample contains 100,000 to 120,000 clones, approximately 79% of which appear only once. Turning to this clone: Its specificity is unknown.

The study, taken as a whole, reports: For TCR beta chains, V- and J-gene trimming was later linked to a missense DCLRE1C variant.

This sequence originates from a man aged 30 to 39 in good health and CMV-seropositive. Sequences were obtained from PBMCs. The V gene is TRBV5-1, the J gene TRBJ2-6, with 8 positions matching TRBD1. The CDR3 spells CASSGTGRISGANVLTF. The CDR3 bases are TGCGCCAGCAGCGGGACAGGAAGGATCTCTGGGGCCAACGTCCTGACTTTC.